Below are 27 T cell receptor beta chains sequenced from a single sample in a study of cytomegalovirus exposure and HLA in healthy donors. Generated by immunoSEQ multiplex PCR, the TCRdb table keeps only in-frame clones and is missing some. The data show roughly 98,000 clones, roughly nine tenths seen once. The specimen was PBMCs. The receptors come from a young man in good health and CMV-seropositive.

This clone appeared once. This chain joins TRBV4-3 and TRBJ1-1; D perhaps matches TRBD1 (6 bases). Germline CDR1 and CDR2: LGHNA and YSLEER. The CDR3 contains 15 residues. Deletions cut 3 bases from V and 6 bases from J, with 17 bases between. CDR3: CASSQTQGMWAEAFF. The DNA for the CDR3 is TGCGCCAGCAGCCAGACGCAGGGGATGTGGGCTGAAGCTTTCTTT.

The chain uses TRBV19 and TRBJ2-5, with D unresolved. V lost 3 bases and J 2 bases, leaving 7 bases between the germline ends. The CDR3 has 13 residues. Per germline, CDR1 LNHDA and CDR2 SQIVND (reference sequence). This chain's CDR3 is CASSIARQETQYF. Here the CDR3 DNA reads TGTGCCAGTAGTATCGCCAGGCAAGAGACCCAGTACTTC.

The gene calls are TRBV7-3 and TRBJ2-7; the D gene is possibly TRBD2 (6 bases). Trimming stripped 2 bases from V and 2 bases from J, with 13 bases between. The CDR3 extends over 15 amino acids. In germline, CDR1 is SGHTA, CDR2 FQGTGA. In DNA form, the CDR3 reads TGTGCCAGCAGCTTAGGTGCTACGGGGGCCTACGAGCAGTACTTC. Amino acids: CASSLGATGAYEQYF.

This chain links TRBV6-5 with TRBJ1-1, with D hard to call. V dropped 0 bases and J dropped 4 bases, with 12 bases sitting between them. The CDR3 totals 15 residues. Germline lookup yields CDR1 MNHEY and CDR2 SVGAGI. The CDR3 bases are TGTGCCAGCAGTTACTCACCCCTTTCGGGCACTGAAGCTTTCTTT. It yields the protein CASSYSPLSGTEAFF.

This clone was seen just once. This rearrangement joins TRBV7-9 to TRBJ1-2, with 7 nucleotides matching TRBD1. Germline trimming cut 2 bases from V and 0 bases from J; bases unmatched to any gene: 6. There are 16 residues in the CDR3. Germline V CDR1 and CDR2: SEHNR, FQNEAQ (reference sequence). CDR3 nucleotides: TGTGCCAGCAGCTTAATCGGGACAGCCACTAACTATGGCTACACCTTC. It codes for CASSLIGTATNYGYTF.

The rearrangement uses TRBV19 and TRBJ2-7, with 9 bases identical to TRBD1. The germline gives CDR1 LNHDA, CDR2 SQIVND (reference sequence). This CDR3 comprises 15 residues. The J segment lost 4 bases and the V segment lost 5 bases, leaving 9 bases of the junction unmatched. CDR3 sequence: CASSVTGTGIYEQYF. For the CDR3, the DNA is TGTGCCAGTAGTGTTACTGGGACAGGGATATACGAGCAGTACTTC.

This sequence joins TRBV4-3 and TRBJ2-5, with no clear D. Per germline, CDR1 LGHNA and CDR2 YSLEER. This CDR3 has 14 amino acids. The V and J ends lost 1 base and 5 bases respectively, with 11 bases between them. CDR3 residues: CASSQGTTYETQYF. CDR3 in DNA: TGCGCCAGCAGCCAAGGTACTACCTATGAGACCCAGTACTTC.

The V call is TRBV6-5, the J call TRBJ2-5; D may be TRBD2 (6 bases). V was cut by 6 bases and J by 4 bases, with 12 bases left in between. This CDR3 is 13 amino acids long. Germline V CDR1 and CDR2: MNHEY, SVGAGI. For the CDR3, the DNA is TGTGCCAGCAGCCAGACTAGAGGAGAGACCCAGTACTTC. This gives the protein CASSQTRGETQYF.

The chain has TRBV9 and TRBJ1-2; D perhaps matches TRBD1 (6 bases). Germline V lookup: CDR1 SGDLS, CDR2 YYNGEE. Trimming cost V 4 bases and J 2 bases, with 15 bases left between them. This CDR3 comprises 15 residues. The DNA of the CDR3 is TGTGCCAGCAGCACCACTGGCAGGGGAAACTATGGCTACACCTTC. This sequence encodes CASSTTGRGNYGYTF.

J is TRBJ1-1 and V is TRBV11-3; D unclear. The length of the CDR3 is 16 residues. CDR1 and CDR2 from the germline V gene are SGHNT and YENEEA. V lost 0 bases and J 0 bases, leaving 11 bases between the germline ends. CDR3 DNA sequence: TGTGCCAGCAGCTTAGAGCGAGGAGCATTGAACACTGAAGCTTTCTTT. Encoded protein: CASSLERGALNTEAFF.

The V and J genes are TRBV6-1 and TRBJ1-5, with D maybe TRBD1 (6 bases). V lost 1 base to trimming and J lost 5 bases, with 18 bases between them. CDR1 and CDR2 from the germline V gene are MNHNS and SASEGT. The CDR3 loop spans 17 amino acids. The CDR3: CASSEVDWEGTHQPQHF. CDR3 nucleotides: TGTGCCAGCAGTGAAGTTGACTGGGAGGGGACACATCAGCCCCAGCATTTT.

The rearrangement links TRBV23-1 to TRBJ1-1, with 9 bases that match TRBD1. TRBV23-1 is known as an ORF, though its function is uncertain. V shed 4 bases, J shed 1 base, and the junction held 4 bases outside the gene matches. CDR3 length: 15 residues. Written as DNA, the CDR3 is TGCGCCAGCAGTCTACCGGGACAGGGGAACACTGAAGCTTTCTTT. Its translation is CASSLPGQGNTEAFF.

The CDR3 DNA reads TGTGCCAGTAGTATAGGAGGGATGCACAATGAGCAGTTCTTC. This encodes CASSIGGMHNEQFF. This chain joins TRBV19 and TRBJ2-1; maybe TRBD2 (5 bases). The V gene's germline CDR1 is LNHDA and CDR2 SQIVND (reference sequence). V lost 1 base, J lost 5 bases, and 9 bases lay in between. The CDR3 consists of 14 residues.

DNA of the CDR3: TGTGCCAGTAGTATAGGCGACAGGGGACATCGGCGAGCAGTACTAAGGGACATCGGCGAGCAGTACTTC. It translates to CASSIGDRGHRRAVLRDIGEQYF. The chain carries TRBV19 and TRBJ2-7, with TRBD1 matching 8 bases. CDR1 is LNHDA, CDR2 SQIVND, per germline (reference sequence). J gave up 6 bases and V 1 base, and 32 bases lay outside the gene matches. The CDR3 totals 23 residues.

This clone showed up just a few times. The chain carries TRBV4-3 and TRBJ2-1; 10 positions match TRBD2. Per the germline V gene, CDR1 is LGHNA and CDR2 is YSLEER. Unmatched junction bases numbered 12, after V lost 2 bases and J lost 8 bases. The CDR3 has 17 residues. CDR3 nucleotide sequence: TGCGCCAGCAGCCAATCGAGCGGGGGGGGACCAGCCGATGAGCAGTTCTTC. Its translation is CASSQSSGGGPADEQFF.

V gene TRBV6-5 combines with J gene TRBJ1-5; TRBD1 is a possible D gene (6 bases). CDR3 size: 13 residues. V dropped 1 base and J dropped 7 bases, with 8 bases sitting between them. Germline V gives CDR1 MNHEY, CDR2 SVGAGI. In DNA form, the CDR3 reads TGTGCCAGCAGTTACTATGGGGGCCAGCCCCAGCATTTT. Translation: CASSYYGGQPQHF.

The chain is built from TRBV6-5 and TRBJ2-7; TRBD1 matches at 8 bases. Germline-derived CDR1 and CDR2 are MNHEY and SVGAGI. The CDR3 runs to 14 residues. V dropped 2 bases and J dropped 5; count of bases not matched to a gene: 5. Here the CDR3 reads CASSYGLTGDEQYF. The CDR3 DNA is TGTGCCAGCAGTTACGGGCTGACAGGGGACGAGCAGTACTTC.

The rearrangement links TRBV18 to TRBJ2-3, with TRBD1 identical over 9 bases. Germline V gene sequence: CDR1 KGHSH, CDR2 LQKENI. Trimming took 2 bases from V and 5 from J; bases not matched to a gene: 2. There are 14 residues in the CDR3. Written as DNA, the CDR3 is TGTGCCAGCTCACCAGGGACAGGGAGAGATACGCAGTATTTT. Protein: CASSPGTGRDTQYF.

This rearrangement joins TRBV6-6 to TRBJ1-5; a possible D gene is TRBD1 (6 bases). V lost 2 bases, J lost 7 bases, and 15 bases lay in between. Germline CDR1 is MNHNY and CDR2 is SVGAGI (reference sequence). This CDR3 contains 15 residues. The DNA of the CDR3 is TGTGCCAGCAGTTACGGGGGGGGCCCAGGACAGCCCCAGCATTTT. Its translation: CASSYGGGPGQPQHF.

This rearrangement joins TRBV29-1 to TRBJ2-2, with 8 bases that match TRBD2. The germline V gene has CDR1 SQVTM and CDR2 ANQGSEA. The CDR3 sequence is 15 residues long. V dropped 5 bases and J dropped 3; count of bases not matched to a gene: 8. The CDR3 sequence: CSVRRGGEDTGELFF. The CDR3 nucleotides are TGCAGCGTTAGACGGGGGGGCGAGGACACCGGGGAGCTGTTTTTT.

This CDR3 reads CASSQLILSSYNEQFF. As DNA, the CDR3 is TGTGCCAGCAGCCAACTAATTTTAAGCTCCTACAATGAGCAGTTCTTC. The V gene is TRBV7-2, the J gene TRBJ2-1; D is uncertain. Between the trimmed V and J ends, which lost 5 bases and 0 bases, there was a span of 14 bases. CDR1 is SGHTA, CDR2 FQGNSA, per germline. The CDR3 contains 16 residues.

This rearrangement joins TRBV10-2 to TRBJ2-7; 9 nucleotides line up with TRBD1. CDR3 length: 16 amino acids. V gave up 5 bases and J gave up 2 bases; unmatched junction bases: 10. The germline gives CDR1 WSHSY, CDR2 SAAADI. CDR3 DNA: TGCGCCAGCAGTTTACAGGGGGCGTCCGATCCCTACGAGCAGTACTTC. It encodes CASSLQGASDPYEQYF.

The rearrangement links TRBV5-8 to TRBJ2-7; 11 bases fit TRBD2. This CDR3 is built from 17 residues. Trimming removed 4 bases from V and 7 bases from J; junction bases left unmatched: 16. The germline gives CDR1 SGHTS, CDR2 YDEGEE. The chain's CDR3 is CASSPMVGTSGSREQYF. For the CDR3, the DNA is TGTGCCAGCAGCCCTATGGTAGGGACTAGCGGATCGAGAGAGCAGTACTTC.

The chain couples TRBV15 to TRBJ2-7; maybe TRBD1 (6 bases). The CDR3 totals 15 residues. Germline assignment: CDR1 LNHNV and CDR2 YYDKDF (reference sequence). Deletions cut 1 base from V and 2 bases from J, with 12 bases between. The DNA of the CDR3 is TGTGCCACCAGCAGAGGGGGGACACGGCCCTACGAGCAGTACTTC. It is translated as CATSRGGTRPYEQYF.

The gene calls are TRBV9 and TRBJ1-1; D unclear. V lost 0 bases and J lost 4, with 13 bases in between. Per germline, CDR1 SGDLS and CDR2 YYNGEE. CDR3 length: 15 residues. CDR3 in amino acids: CASSVGTHSSTEAFF. DNA for the CDR3: TGTGCCAGCAGCGTAGGTACACACAGTTCCACTGAAGCTTTCTTT.

The chain carries TRBV7-9 and TRBJ2-2; tentatively, D is TRBD1 (6 bases). V was pared by 8 bases and J by 5 bases, with 15 bases between. CDR1 is SEHNR, CDR2 FQNEAQ, per germline (reference sequence). The CDR3 has 14 amino acids. CDR3 in DNA: TGTGCCAGCGCTGGGACACCACCAACCGGGGAGCTGTTTTTT. Its translation: CASAGTPPTGELFF.

The V and J genes are TRBV19 and TRBJ1-1; possible D gene TRBD1, 5 bases. The CDR3 covers 16 residues. Germline lookup yields CDR1 LNHDA and CDR2 SQIVND (reference sequence). V was pared by 7 bases and J by 0 bases, with 18 bases between. The CDR3 loop reads CASTPARGGMNTEAFF. The DNA of the CDR3 is TGTGCCAGTACCCCCGCGAGGGGAGGGATGAACACTGAAGCTTTCTTT.